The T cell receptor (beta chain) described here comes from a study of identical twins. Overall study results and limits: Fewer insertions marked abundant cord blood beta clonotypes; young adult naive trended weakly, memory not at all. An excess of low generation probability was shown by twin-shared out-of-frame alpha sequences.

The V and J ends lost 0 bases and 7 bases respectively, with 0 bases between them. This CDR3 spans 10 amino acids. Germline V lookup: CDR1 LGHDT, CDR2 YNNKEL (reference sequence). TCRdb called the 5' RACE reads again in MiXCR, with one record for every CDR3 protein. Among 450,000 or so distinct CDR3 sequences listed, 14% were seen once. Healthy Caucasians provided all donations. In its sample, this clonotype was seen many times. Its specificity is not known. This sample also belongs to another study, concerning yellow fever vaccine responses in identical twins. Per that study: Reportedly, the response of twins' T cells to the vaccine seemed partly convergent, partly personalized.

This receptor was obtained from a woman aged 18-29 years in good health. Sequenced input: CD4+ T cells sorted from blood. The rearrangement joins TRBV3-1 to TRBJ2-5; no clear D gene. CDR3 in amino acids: CASSQETQYF. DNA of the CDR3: TGTGCCAGCAGCCAAGAGACCCAGTACTTC.